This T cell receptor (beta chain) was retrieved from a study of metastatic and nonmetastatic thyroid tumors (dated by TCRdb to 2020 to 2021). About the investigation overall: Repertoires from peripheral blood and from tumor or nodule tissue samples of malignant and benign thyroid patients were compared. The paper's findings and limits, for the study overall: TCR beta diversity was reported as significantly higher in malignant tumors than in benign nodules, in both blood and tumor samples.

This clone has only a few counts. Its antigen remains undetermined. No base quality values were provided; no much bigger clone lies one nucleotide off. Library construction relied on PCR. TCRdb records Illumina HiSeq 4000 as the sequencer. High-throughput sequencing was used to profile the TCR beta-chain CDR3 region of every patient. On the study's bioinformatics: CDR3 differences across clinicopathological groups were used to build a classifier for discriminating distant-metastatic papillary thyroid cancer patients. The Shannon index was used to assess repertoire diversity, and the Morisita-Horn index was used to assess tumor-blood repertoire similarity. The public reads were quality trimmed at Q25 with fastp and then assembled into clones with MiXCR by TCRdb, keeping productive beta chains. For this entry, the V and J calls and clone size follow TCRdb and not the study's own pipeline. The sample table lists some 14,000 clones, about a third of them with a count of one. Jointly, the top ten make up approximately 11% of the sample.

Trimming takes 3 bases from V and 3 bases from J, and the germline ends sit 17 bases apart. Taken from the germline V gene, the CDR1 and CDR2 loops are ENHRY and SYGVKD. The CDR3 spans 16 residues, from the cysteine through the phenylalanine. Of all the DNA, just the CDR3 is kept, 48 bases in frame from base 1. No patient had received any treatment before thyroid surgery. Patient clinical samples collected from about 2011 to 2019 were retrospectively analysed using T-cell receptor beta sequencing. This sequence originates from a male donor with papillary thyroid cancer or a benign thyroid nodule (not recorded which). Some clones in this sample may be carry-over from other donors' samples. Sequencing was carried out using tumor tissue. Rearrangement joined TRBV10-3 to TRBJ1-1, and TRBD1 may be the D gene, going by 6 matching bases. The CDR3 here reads CAISELGHVMDTEAFF. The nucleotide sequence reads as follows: TGTGCCATCAGTGAACTGGGACACGTTATGGACACTGAAGCTTTCTTT.